This TCR beta chain was recovered during a study of PD-1 blockade in classical Hodgkin lymphoma (dated by TCRdb to 2018 to 2021). Describing the broader study: Nivolumab dosing was 3 mg/kg intravenously every 2 weeks, continuing until either disease progression or unacceptable toxicity. A peripheral blood immune signature of response to PD-1 blockade in classical Hodgkin lymphoma was defined using TCR beta sequencing and CyTOF.

The sample's time point, from its label and the paper: cycle 2 day 1 (C2D1) of nivolumab. Every trial patient had relapsed following autologous stem cell transplantation, and prior brentuximab vedotin exposure was what differed among cohorts A, B and C. The trial cohort was composed of about 60 patients with relapsed/refractory classical Hodgkin lymphoma, for whom complete response, partial response or progressive disease was recorded as best overall response. Single-agent nivolumab was administered to trial patients in the multi-cohort phase II CheckMate 205 trial. Best overall response was determined by an independent review committee according to the 2007 International Working Group response criteria. Trial PBMCs were obtained immediately prior to nivolumab initiation (C1D1) and on therapy at cycle 2 day 1 and cycle 4 day 1. After peripheral blood was drawn into 8 mL Vacutainer Cell Preparation Tubes, PBMCs were isolated by centrifugation and then cryopreserved.

The paper's findings and limits, for the study overall: Trial patients achieving complete response had baseline diversity similar to newly diagnosed patients, whereas partial responders and progressors had significantly lower diversity. By C4D1, a significant rise was seen in CD4+ TCR diversity but not in CD8+ TCR diversity (p=0.0027 vs p=0.16), and the rise was most apparent among complete responders (p=0.02). Baseline TCR diversity was reported to be lower in newly diagnosed patients than in healthy donors and to be lower still in relapsed/refractory patients. The study was restricted to a single clinical trial cohort, and the causes of repertoire differences, possibly disease activity or prior therapy, were left undefined. Patients starting nivolumab less than 1 year after ASCT had lower diversity and were excluded from later analyses to avoid confounding by immune reconstitution.

Trimming removed 4 bases from V and 4 bases from J, leaving 15 bases between the germline ends. Measured from the cysteine to the phenylalanine, the CDR3 is 15 residues long. Just CDR3 DNA is preserved here, 45 bases in frame from base 1. CDR1 SGDLS and CDR2 YYNGEE were looked up in the germline V gene. With respect to this clone: The antigen it binds to is not known. The record has no base qualities; no much larger clone is one base away.

Genomic DNA was isolated using the Qiagen DNeasy kit from unsorted PBMCs as well as from negatively selected CD4+ and CD8+ fractions. TCR beta CDR3 regions were subjected to amplification by immunoSEQ multiplex PCR with primers that anneal to V and J segments. Amplification bias was minimized using a synthetic immune receptor repertoire, and residual bias was removed computationally after sequencing. Under the source paper's analysis protocol: Custom Python scripts were used to quantify repertoire diversity as the Shannon entropy index. Unsorted, CD4+ and CD8+ repertoires were analyzed separately, except for combined analyses in which CD4+ and CD8+ sequences were merged in silico. A clone counted as expanded when the clone's frequency after treatment rose at least 2-fold relative to C1D1, and clones undetected at baseline were given a pseudocount of 0.5. Clones with 0 or 1 copy at C1D1 were classified as singleton clones, and clones with 2 or more copies were classified as non-singleton clones. Clones expanded in unsorted samples were annotated as CD4+, CD8+ or unknown by matching protein sequences in sorted samples from the same patient. Wilcoxon tests were applied to paired samples to test diversity changes from C1D1 to C4D1. Drawn from immuneACCESS, this table holds only the in-frame rearrangements with V and J called that TCRdb kept. Clones are partly lost; checked studies trace under half to an unresolved V gene and leave the rest unexplained. The V and J calls and clone size are taken from that table; D and trimming were inferred from the DNA. The sample table shows 25,000 to 35,000 clones, and approximately 82% are seen once. The top ten clones comprise around 23% of the sample.

The clonotype comes from a human donor with classical Hodgkin lymphoma. In this chain, TRBV9 is recombined with TRBJ1-3, with TRBD1 as a weak D call on 6 bases. This material consisted of peripheral blood mononuclear cells (PBMCs), taken before the second cycle of nivolumab. This receptor carries the CDR3 CASSWDGTLGNTIYF. Here is the DNA: TGTGCCAGCAGCTGGGATGGGACACTAGGAAACACCATATATTTT.